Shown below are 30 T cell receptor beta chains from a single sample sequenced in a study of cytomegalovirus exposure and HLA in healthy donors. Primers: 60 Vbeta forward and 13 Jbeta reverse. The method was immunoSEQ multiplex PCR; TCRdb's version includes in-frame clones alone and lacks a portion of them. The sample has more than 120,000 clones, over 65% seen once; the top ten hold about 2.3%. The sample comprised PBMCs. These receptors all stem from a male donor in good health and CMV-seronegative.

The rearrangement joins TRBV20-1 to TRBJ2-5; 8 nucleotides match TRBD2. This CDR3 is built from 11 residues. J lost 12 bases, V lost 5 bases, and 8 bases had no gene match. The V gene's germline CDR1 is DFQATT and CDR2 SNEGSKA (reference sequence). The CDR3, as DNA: TGCAGTGCTGACAAACTAGCGGTAGAGTACTTC. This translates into CSADKLAVEYF.

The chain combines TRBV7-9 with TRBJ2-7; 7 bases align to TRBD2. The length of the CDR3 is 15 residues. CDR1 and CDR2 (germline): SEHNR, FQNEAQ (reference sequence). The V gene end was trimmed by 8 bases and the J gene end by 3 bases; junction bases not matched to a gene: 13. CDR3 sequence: CASRLGGGAFYEQYF. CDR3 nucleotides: TGTGCCAGCCGCCTGGGGGGAGGGGCCTTCTACGAGCAGTACTTC. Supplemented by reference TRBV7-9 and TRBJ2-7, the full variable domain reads DTGVSQNPRHKITKRGQNVTFRCDPISEHNRLYWYRQTLGQGPEFLTYFQNEAQLEKSRLLSDRFSAERPKGSFSTLEIQRTEQGDSAMYLCASRLGGGAFYEQYFGPGTRLTVT.

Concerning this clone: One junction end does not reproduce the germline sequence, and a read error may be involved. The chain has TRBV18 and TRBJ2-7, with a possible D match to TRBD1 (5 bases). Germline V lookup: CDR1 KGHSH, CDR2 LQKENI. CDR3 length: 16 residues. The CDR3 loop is CASSPPAGLIRDEQYF. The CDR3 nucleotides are TGTGCCAGCTCGCCACCCGCAGGGCTTATTCGCGACGAGCAGTACTTC. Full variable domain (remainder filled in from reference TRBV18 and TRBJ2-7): NAGVMQNPRHLVRRRGQEARLRCSPMKGHSHVYWYRQLPEEGLKFMVYLQKENIIDESGMPKERFSAEFPKEGPSILRIQQVVRGDSAAYFCASSPPAGLIRDEQYFGPGTRLTVT.

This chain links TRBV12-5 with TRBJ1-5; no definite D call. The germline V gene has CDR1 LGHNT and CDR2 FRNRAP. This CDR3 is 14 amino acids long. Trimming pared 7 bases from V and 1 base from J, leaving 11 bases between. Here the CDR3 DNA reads TGTGCTAGTGTCGGGAATACAAGCAATCAGCCCCAGCATTTT. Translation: CASVGNTSNQPQHF.

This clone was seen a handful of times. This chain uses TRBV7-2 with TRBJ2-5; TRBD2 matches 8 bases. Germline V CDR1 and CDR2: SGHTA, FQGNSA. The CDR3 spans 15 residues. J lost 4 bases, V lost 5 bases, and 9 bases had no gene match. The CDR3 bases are TGTGCCAGCAGCCCTCAAGCGGGAGATGGAGAGACCCAGTACTTC. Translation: CASSPQAGDGETQYF.

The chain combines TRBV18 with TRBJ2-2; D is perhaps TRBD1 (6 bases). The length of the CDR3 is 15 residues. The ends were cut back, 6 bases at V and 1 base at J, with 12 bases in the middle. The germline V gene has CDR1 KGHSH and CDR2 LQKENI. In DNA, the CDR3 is TGTGCCAGCTCGACCGGGACAATGAACACCGGGGAGCTGTTTTTT. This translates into CASSTGTMNTGELFF.

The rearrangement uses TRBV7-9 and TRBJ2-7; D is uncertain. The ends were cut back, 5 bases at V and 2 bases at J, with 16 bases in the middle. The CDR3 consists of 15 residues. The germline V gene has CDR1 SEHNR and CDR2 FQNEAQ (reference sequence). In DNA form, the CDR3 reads TGTGCCAGCAGCCTCCTTCAGGTGGATACCTACGAGCAGTACTTC. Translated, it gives CASSLLQVDTYEQYF.

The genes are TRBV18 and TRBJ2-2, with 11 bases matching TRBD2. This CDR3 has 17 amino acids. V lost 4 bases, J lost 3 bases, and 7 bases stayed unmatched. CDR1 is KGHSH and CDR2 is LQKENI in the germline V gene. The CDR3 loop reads CASSRLISGRDTGELFF. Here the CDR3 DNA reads TGTGCCAGCTCACGACTAATTAGCGGGAGGGACACCGGGGAGCTGTTTTTT.

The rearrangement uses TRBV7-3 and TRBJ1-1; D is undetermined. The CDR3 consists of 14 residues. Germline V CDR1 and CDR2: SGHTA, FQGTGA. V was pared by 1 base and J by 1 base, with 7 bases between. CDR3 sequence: CASSLIPGNTEAFF. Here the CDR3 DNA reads TGTGCCAGCAGCTTAATTCCAGGGAACACTGAAGCTTTCTTT.

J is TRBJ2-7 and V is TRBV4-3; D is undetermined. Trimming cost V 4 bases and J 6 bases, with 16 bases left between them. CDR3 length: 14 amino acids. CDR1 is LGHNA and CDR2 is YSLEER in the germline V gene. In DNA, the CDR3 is TGCGCCAGCAGCCCAGCCCGGGTGATCAGCGAGCAGTACTTC. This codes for CASSPARVISEQYF.

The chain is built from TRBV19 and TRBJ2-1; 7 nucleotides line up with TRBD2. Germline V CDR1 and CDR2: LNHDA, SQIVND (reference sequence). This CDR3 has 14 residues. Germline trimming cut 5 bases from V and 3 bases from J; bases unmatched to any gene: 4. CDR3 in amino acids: CASSVKRGYNEQFF. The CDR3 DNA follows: TGTGCCAGTAGTGTTAAGCGGGGCTACAATGAGCAGTTCTTC.

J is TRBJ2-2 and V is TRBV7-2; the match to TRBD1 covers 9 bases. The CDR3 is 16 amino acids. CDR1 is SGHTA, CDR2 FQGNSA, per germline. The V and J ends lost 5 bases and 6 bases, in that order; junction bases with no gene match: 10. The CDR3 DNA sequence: TGTGCCAGCAGCCTATCCCGGGACAGGGAATCCGGGGAGCTGTTTTTT. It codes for CASSLSRDRESGELFF.

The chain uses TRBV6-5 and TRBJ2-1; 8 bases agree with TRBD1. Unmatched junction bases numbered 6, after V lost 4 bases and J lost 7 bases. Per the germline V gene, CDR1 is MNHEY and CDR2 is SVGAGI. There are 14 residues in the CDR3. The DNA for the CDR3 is TGTGCCAGCAGTTTTGGACAGGGCAGGAATGAGCAGTTCTTC. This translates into CASSFGQGRNEQFF.

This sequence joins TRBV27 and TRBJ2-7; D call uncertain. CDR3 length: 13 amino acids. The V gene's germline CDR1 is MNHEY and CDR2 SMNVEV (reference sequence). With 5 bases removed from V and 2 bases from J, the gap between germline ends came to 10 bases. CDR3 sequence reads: CASSLLGAYEQYF. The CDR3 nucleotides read TGTGCCAGCAGTCTTCTAGGAGCCTACGAGCAGTACTTC.

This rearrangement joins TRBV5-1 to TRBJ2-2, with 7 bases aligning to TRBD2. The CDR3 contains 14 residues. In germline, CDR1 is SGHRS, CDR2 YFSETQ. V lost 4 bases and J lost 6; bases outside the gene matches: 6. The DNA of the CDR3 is TGCGCCAGCAGCGGGAGGGCTGCGGCCGGGGAGCTGTTTTTT. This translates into CASSGRAAAGELFF.

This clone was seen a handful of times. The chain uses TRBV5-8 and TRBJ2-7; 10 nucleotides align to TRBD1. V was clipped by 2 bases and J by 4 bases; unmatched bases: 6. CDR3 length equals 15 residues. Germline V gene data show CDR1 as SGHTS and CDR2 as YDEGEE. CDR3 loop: CASSLRDRGLYEQYF. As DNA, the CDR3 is TGTGCCAGCAGCTTACGGGACAGGGGACTTTACGAGCAGTACTTC.

CDR3: CASNGGSSYNEQFF. The DNA of the CDR3 is TGTGCCAGCAACGGCGGGAGCTCCTACAATGAGCAGTTCTTC. The V call is TRBV28, the J call TRBJ2-1, with 7 bases aligning to TRBD2. The germline CDR1 and CDR2 sequences are MDHEN and SYDVKM. V shed 7 bases, J shed 0 bases, and the junction held 3 bases outside the gene matches. This CDR3 region has 14 residues.

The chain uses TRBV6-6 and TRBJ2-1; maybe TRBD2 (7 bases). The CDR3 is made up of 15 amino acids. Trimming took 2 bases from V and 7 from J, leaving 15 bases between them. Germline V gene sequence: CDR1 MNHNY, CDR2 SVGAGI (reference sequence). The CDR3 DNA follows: TGTGCCAGCAGTTACCCGGGGAGGGGGGAGAATGAGCAGTTCTTC. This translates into CASSYPGRGENEQFF.

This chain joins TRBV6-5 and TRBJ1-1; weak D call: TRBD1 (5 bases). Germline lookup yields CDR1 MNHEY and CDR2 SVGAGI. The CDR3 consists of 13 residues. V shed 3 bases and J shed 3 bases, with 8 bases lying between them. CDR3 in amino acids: CASSYGGDTEAFF. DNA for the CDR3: TGTGCCAGCAGTTATGGGGGGGACACTGAAGCTTTCTTT.

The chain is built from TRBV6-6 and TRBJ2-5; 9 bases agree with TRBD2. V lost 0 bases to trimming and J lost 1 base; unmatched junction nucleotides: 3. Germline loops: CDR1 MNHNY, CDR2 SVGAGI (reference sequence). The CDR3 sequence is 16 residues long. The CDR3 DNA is TGTGCCAGCAGTTACTCCCCTAGCGGGGTCCAAGAGACCCAGTACTTC. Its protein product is CASSYSPSGVQETQYF.

CDR3 DNA: TGTGCCAGCAGCCGTTGGACTAGCGAGTCCTACAATGAGCAGTTCTTC. It specifies CASSRWTSESYNEQFF. The rearrangement links TRBV11-2 to TRBJ2-1, with 9 positions matching TRBD2. With V trimmed by 5 bases and J by 1 base, 6 bases remained unmatched. There are 16 residues in the CDR3. Germline loops: CDR1 SGHAT, CDR2 FQNNGV.

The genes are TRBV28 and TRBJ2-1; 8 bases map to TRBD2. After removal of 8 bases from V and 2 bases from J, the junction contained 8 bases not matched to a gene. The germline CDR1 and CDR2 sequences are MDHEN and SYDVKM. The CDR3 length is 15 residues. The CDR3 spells CASVVGTSPYNEQFF. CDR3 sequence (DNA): TGTGCCAGCGTAGTCGGGACTAGTCCCTACAATGAGCAGTTCTTC.

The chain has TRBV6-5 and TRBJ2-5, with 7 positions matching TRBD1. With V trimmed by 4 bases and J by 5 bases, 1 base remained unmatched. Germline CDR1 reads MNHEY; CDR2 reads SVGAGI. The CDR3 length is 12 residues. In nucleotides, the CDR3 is TGTGCCAGCAGTTTACAGGGGGAGACCCAGTACTTC. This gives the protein CASSLQGETQYF.

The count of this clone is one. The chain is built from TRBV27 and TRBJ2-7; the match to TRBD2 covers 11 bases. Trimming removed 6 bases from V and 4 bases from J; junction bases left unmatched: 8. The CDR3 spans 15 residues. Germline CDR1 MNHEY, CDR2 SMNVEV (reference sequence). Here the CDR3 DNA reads TGTGCCAGCAGGAAAGTCGGGACTAGCGGATACGAGCAGTACTTC. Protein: CASRKVGTSGYEQYF.

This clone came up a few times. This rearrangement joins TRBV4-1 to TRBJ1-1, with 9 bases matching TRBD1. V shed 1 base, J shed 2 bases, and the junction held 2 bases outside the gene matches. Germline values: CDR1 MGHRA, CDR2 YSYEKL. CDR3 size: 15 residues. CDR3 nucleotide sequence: TGCGCCAGCAGCCAAGGGGACAGGGCAAACACTGAAGCTTTCTTT. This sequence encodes CASSQGDRANTEAFF.

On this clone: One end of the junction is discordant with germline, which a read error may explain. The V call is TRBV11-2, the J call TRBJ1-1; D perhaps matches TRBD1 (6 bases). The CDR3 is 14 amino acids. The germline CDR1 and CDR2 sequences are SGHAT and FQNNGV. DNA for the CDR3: TGTGCCAGCAGCCGACAGGTGGGGGACACTGGAGCTTTCTTT. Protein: CASSRQVGDTGAFF.

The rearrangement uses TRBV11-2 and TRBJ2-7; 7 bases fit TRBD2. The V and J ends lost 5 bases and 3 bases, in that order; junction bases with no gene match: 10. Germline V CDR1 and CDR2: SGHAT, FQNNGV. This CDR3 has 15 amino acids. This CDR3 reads CASSEKPSGYYEQYF. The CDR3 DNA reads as TGTGCCAGCAGCGAAAAGCCTAGCGGCTACTACGAGCAGTACTTC.

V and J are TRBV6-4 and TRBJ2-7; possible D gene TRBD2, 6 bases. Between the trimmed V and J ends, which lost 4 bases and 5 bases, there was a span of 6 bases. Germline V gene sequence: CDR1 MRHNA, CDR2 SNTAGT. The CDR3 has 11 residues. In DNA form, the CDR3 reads TGTGCCAGCAGTGCGGGGGACGAGCAGTACTTC. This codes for CASSAGDEQYF.

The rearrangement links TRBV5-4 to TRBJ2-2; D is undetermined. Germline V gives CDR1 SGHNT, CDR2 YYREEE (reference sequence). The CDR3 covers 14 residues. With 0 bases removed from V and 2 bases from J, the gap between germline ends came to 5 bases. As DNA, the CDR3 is TGTGCCAGCAGCTTGGGACTTAACACCGGGGAGCTGTTTTTT. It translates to CASSLGLNTGELFF.

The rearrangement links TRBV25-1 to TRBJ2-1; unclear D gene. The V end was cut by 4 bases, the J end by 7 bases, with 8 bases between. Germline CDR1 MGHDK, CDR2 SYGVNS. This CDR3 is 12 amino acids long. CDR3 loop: CASSVFRNEQFF. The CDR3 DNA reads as TGTGCCAGCAGTGTCTTTCGGAATGAGCAGTTCTTC.